This T cell receptor (beta chain) was obtained from a study of tissue T cells after allogeneic stem cell transplantation. Study-wide results and caveats: Limitations included a small, clinically heterogeneous cohort and limited sampling depth. Within patients, tissue anatomy strongly shaped TCR repertoire composition. Blood and spleen captured only part of the tissue TCR repertoire.

The data were produced by immunoSEQ multiplex PCR, yet TCRdb's version contains in-frame clones alone and is incomplete. The table records about 1,800 clones, roughly 70% of them present only once. A note on this clone: The antigen remains unidentified.

Sequenced material: tissue from the stomach, taken at autopsy. The receptor was isolated from a female donor older than 55 with lung cancer.

CDR3 protein: CSVDPSMNTEAFF. CDR3 coding DNA: TGCAGCGTTGACCCCTCCATGAACACTGAAGCTTTCTTT. The genes are TRBV29-1 and TRBJ1-1; D gene unclear. Looked up from germline, CDR1 is SQVTM and CDR2 is ANQGSEA. V shed 3 bases and J shed 0 bases, with 8 bases lying between them. This CDR3 is 13 amino acids long.